This is a list of T cell receptor beta chains from one sample in a study of T cells in Graves' hyperthyroidism and ophthalmopathy. TCRdb redid the calling of the multiplex PCR reads with MiXCR, one entry per CDR3 protein. In the table there are roughly 500,000 distinct CDR3 sequences, 46% of which are singletons. Material for sequencing was peripheral blood or thyroid tissue (not recorded which). These receptors were obtained from an adult woman with Graves' disease, either hyperthyroidism or ophthalmopathy (not recorded which). Both conserved end residues are part of each CDR3. A D gene is named only where the DNA matches it firmly. A clone size is listed for some rows: how often the clone was seen (once, few, many), or a class if it is expanded.

v_call: TRBV10-3; j_call: TRBJ1-2; clone_size: many; d_call: NA; cdr3_nt: TGTGCCATCAGCTACAAGGACACGGGCTACACCTTC; cdr3_aa: CAISYKDTGYTF
v_call: TRBV5-1; j_call: TRBJ2-5; clone_size: NA; d_call: NA; cdr3_nt: TGCGCCAGCAGCTTATACCCCAGCGACCACGGCGAGACCCAGTACTTC; cdr3_aa: CASSLYPSDHGETQYF
v_call: TRBV28; j_call: TRBJ2-5; clone_size: NA; d_call: NA; cdr3_nt: TGTGCCAGCAGTTTAGGGGGGAGGCTAAGGGAGACCCAGTACTTC; cdr3_aa: CASSLGGRLRETQYF
v_call: TRBV14; j_call: TRBJ2-7; clone_size: many; d_call: TRBD1; cdr3_nt: TGTGCCAGCAGCCGACAGGGTCGGGAATTCTACGAGCAGTACTTC; cdr3_aa: CASSRQGREFYEQYF
v_call: TRBV7-9; j_call: TRBJ2-5; clone_size: many; d_call: NA; cdr3_nt: TGTGCCAGCAGCACCCGGACAGAGATACAAGAGACCCAGTACTTC; cdr3_aa: CASSTRTEIQETQYF
v_call: TRBV10-3; j_call: TRBJ1-6; clone_size: few; d_call: TRBD1; cdr3_nt: TGTGCCACCCTGACAGGGGAGGGCTCACCCCTCCACTTT; cdr3_aa: CATLTGEGSPLHF
v_call: TRBV20-1; j_call: TRBJ1-6; clone_size: many; d_call: NA; cdr3_nt: TGCAGTGCTAGAGATTTGGTGAGACCTTCGAATAATTCACCCCTCCACTTT; cdr3_aa: CSARDLVRPSNNSPLHF
v_call: TRBV20-1; j_call: TRBJ2-5; clone_size: once; d_call: NA; cdr3_nt: TGCAGTGCTAGGGGTTGGCTAGTGGAGACCCAGTACTTC; cdr3_aa: CSARGWLVETQYF
v_call: TRBV6-5; j_call: TRBJ1-6; clone_size: NA; d_call: TRBD1; cdr3_nt: TGTGCCAGCAGTTACACCACGGACAGGGGTCGGTCACCCCTCCACTTT; cdr3_aa: CASSYTTDRGRSPLHF
v_call: TRBV2; j_call: TRBJ2-7; clone_size: few; d_call: TRBD1; cdr3_nt: TGTGCCAGCAGTGCCGGGACAGGGTTTTACGAGCAGTACTTC; cdr3_aa: CASSAGTGFYEQYF
v_call: TRBV19; j_call: TRBJ1-1; clone_size: many; d_call: NA; cdr3_nt: TGTGCCAGTAGTATTCCCCGTCGAGGAGGCACTGAAGCTTTCTTT; cdr3_aa: CASSIPRRGGTEAFF
v_call: TRBV15; j_call: TRBJ2-5; clone_size: NA; d_call: TRBD2; cdr3_nt: TGTGCCACCAGCAGAGGGGCCAGCAGGCTAGCGGAAAGAAGCTACTTC; cdr3_aa: CATSRGASRLAERSYF